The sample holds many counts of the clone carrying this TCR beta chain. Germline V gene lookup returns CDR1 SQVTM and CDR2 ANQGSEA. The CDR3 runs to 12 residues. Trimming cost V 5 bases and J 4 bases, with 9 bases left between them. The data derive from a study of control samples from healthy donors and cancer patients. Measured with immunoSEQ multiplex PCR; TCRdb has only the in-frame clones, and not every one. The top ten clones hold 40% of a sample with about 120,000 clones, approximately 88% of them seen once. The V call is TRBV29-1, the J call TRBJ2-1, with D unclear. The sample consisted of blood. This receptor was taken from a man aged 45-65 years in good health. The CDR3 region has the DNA TGCAGCGTTCGCATGCAGTACAATGAGCAGTTCTTC. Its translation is CSVRMQYNEQFF.